The entry below describes one T cell receptor (beta chain). It lacks a known antigen. Per-base qualities were not stored, and no clone one base away is much larger. The source of the sample is a study of T cells after yellow fever vaccination (dated by TCRdb to the late 2010s). About the full investigation: Libraries from fractions with low cell numbers were prepared with the SMART-Seq v4 Ultra Low Input RNA kit. To follow T-cell clones before and after both primary and booster YFV17D yellow fever vaccination, bulk TCR alpha and beta repertoires underwent longitudinal sequencing. Blood was drawn at multiple timepoints before and after primary and secondary immunization, with bulk PBMC replicates and cell subsets isolated. Two healthy male donors, one aged 18 to 29 and one aged 30 to 40 years, were included in the cohort. Here is what the overall study found, with its caveats: After the booster, most clones that had expanded after primary vaccination were detected again (roughly 95% of CD4 and 70% to 90% of CD8), suggesting broad maintenance of memory. Computational filtering was required because FACS-sorted repertoires could contain abundant contaminating clonotypes from the bulk population. The secondary T-cell response was weaker than the primary response but faster, peaking on day 5 instead of day 15. A small fraction of clonotypes showed up in both the CD4 and CD8 compartments, probably as a result of convergent recombination. Because only two donors were included in the study, the extent to which the findings can be generalized is limited.

In light of the paper, this sample's treatment or condition label describes: live attenuated yellow fever vaccine strain. At each blood-draw timepoint, two biological replicates of bulk PBMCs were obtained. PBMCs were isolated from peripheral blood using a standard Ficoll-Paque protocol. RNA was extracted with TriZol from bulk PBMCs, CD4 and CD8 fractions, and dextramer-positive and dextramer-negative fractions. TCR cDNA was synthesized by 5'RACE template switching, which introduced a universal primer site and unique molecular identifiers. Priming of cDNA synthesis was performed from both the TCR alpha and TCR beta constant segments. Library amplification used two PCR steps, and the second PCR step added sample barcodes and sequencing adapters. Sequencing of libraries was done on Illumina HiSeq 2500 (2x100 bp) or NovaSeq (2x150 bp). In the source study's methods: Reads were demultiplexed and collapsed into UMI consensus sequences with MIGEC, and V(D)J alignment was performed with MiXCR. Using edgeR on replicate PBMC samples, clonotypes were called vaccine-responding if FDR was below 0.01 and the log2 fold change was above 5 up to day 15. Each bulk clonotype received a CD4 or CD8 identity based on whether the sequenced CD4 or CD8 repertoire contained that clonotype at higher abundance. The public reads were quality trimmed at Q25 with fastp and then assembled into clones with MiXCR by TCRdb, keeping productive beta chains. CDR3 protein sequences are deduplicated, and each keeps its most common genes and DNA. TCRdb's processing, not the authors' own work, is the source of the V and J calls. Within this sample are about 500,000 distinct CDR3 sequences, with around a sixth of them counted one time only. Together, the top ten hold around 15% of the sample.

CDR1 and CDR2 are read off the germline V gene as SNHLY and FYNNEI. The CDR3 holds 14 amino acids from the cysteine to the phenylalanine. The sequence is cut down to CDR3 DNA, 42 bases in frame from base 1. Between the V and J ends, shortened by 4 bases and 6 bases respectively, the junction contains 13 bases. The sequence was collected from a man aged 18 to 35 who received the YFV17D yellow fever vaccine. The specimen was PBMCs, collected 5 days after the first yellow fever vaccination. This chain joins TRBV2 to TRBJ1-5; the D gene is perhaps TRBD1, from 5 matching bases. Here the CDR3 is given as CASSVRGKGQPQHF. The bases are TGTGCCAGCAGTGTAAGGGGAAAGGGTCAGCCCCAGCATTTT. The full variable domain, completed from the reference TRBV2 and TRBJ1-5 proteins outside the CDR3, reads EPEVTQTPSHQVTQMGQEVILRCVPISNHLYFYWYRQILGQKVEFLVSFYNNEISEKSEIFDDQFSVERPDGSNFTLKIRSTKLEDSAMYFCASSVRGKGQPQHFGDGTRLSIL.